These 28 T cell receptor beta chains were sequenced from one sample in a study of shared clonotypes between healthy human individuals (TCRdb year 2020). Receptor amplification or capture employed the immunoSEQ multiplex PCR assay. TCRdb limited this immuneACCESS table to in-frame rearrangements with V and J called. A share of clones is missing; checked studies link under half to unresolved V genes, and the rest is unexplained. The table for this sample lists about 600,000 clones; around three quarters of them were counted only once. Around 12% of the sample goes to the ten largest clones. Material for sequencing was PBMCs. These receptors all stem from a woman between 40 and 55 years old in good health. Some clones in this sample may be carry-over from other donors' samples.

This chain links TRBV6-1 with TRBJ2-1; D remains unclear. Germline loops: CDR1 MNHNS, CDR2 SASEGT. The CDR3 has 12 amino acids. V was trimmed by 3 bases and J by 12 bases, leaving 12 bases between them. The CDR3 DNA follows: TGTGCCAGCAGTGACCCCACCCTTGGGCAGTTCTTC. The encoded protein is CASSDPTLGQFF.

The J gene is TRBJ1-2, the V gene TRBV6-5; TRBD1 is a possible D gene (6 bases). The ends were cut back, 4 bases at V and 0 bases at J, with 12 bases in the middle. Germline lookup yields CDR1 MNHEY and CDR2 SVGAGI. The CDR3 runs 15 residues. CDR3 nucleotides: TGTGCCAGCAGTTCCCCAGGACAGACTAACTATGGCTACACCTTC. Its protein product is CASSSPGQTNYGYTF.

V is TRBV6-1 and J is TRBJ1-3; D perhaps matches TRBD1 (5 bases). This CDR3 is built from 14 residues. Deletions cut 0 bases from V and 3 bases from J, with 6 bases between. From germline, CDR1 is MNHNS and CDR2 SASEGT. CDR3: CASSEAGVGNTIYF. The DNA for the CDR3 is TGTGCCAGCAGTGAAGCAGGGGTTGGAAACACCATATATTTT.

This chain links TRBV28 with TRBJ2-1; the D gene is possibly TRBD2 (7 bases). The V end lost 6 bases, the J end lost 6 bases, and 15 bases lay between the germline ends. Germline lookup yields CDR1 MDHEN and CDR2 SYDVKM. The CDR3 consists of 14 residues. CDR3 sequence: CASSTGTTPNEQFF. The CDR3 coding sequence is TGTGCCAGCAGCACAGGGACTACACCCAATGAGCAGTTCTTC.

In regard to this clone: A read error may explain this, as a much larger clone is one base away. The sample contains more than one DNA sequence encoding this CDR3. V gene TRBV30 combines with J gene TRBJ1-3; D uncertain. Germline CDR1 and CDR2: GTSNPN and SVGIG (reference sequence). Deletions cut 3 bases from V and 4 bases from J, with 10 bases between. The CDR3 is 13 amino acids. The CDR3 nucleotides read TGTGCCTGGAGAGGCCTGGGGGGAAACACCATATATTTT. Amino acid sequence: CAWRGLGGNTIYF.

The chain employs TRBV5-5 and TRBJ1-3; maybe TRBD1 (5 bases). Deletions cut 0 bases from V and 0 bases from J, with 7 bases between. Germline assignment: CDR1 SGHKS and CDR2 YYEKEE (reference sequence). The CDR3 consists of 15 residues. The CDR3 sequence: CASSLDRFSGNTIYF. The CDR3 bases are TGTGCCAGCAGCTTGGACAGGTTCTCTGGAAACACCATATATTTT.

This clone appeared once. This chain uses TRBV7-8 with TRBJ2-7; TRBD2 is a possible D gene (6 bases). This CDR3 comprises 15 residues. V lost 4 bases and J 0 bases, leaving 13 bases between the germline ends. Per germline, CDR1 SGHVS and CDR2 FQNEAQ. The CDR3 loop reads CASSYGSPSSYEQYF. The CDR3 DNA reads TGTGCCAGCAGCTACGGGAGCCCAAGCTCCTACGAGCAGTACTTC.

V usage is TRBV19 and J usage is TRBJ2-1; 8 bases are shared with TRBD2. The germline V gene encodes CDR1 LNHDA and CDR2 SQIVND (reference sequence). The CDR3 length is 17 residues. Losses at the gene ends were 3 bases for V and 9 bases for J; bases not matched to a gene: 16. In nucleotides, the CDR3 is TGTGCCAGTAGTATGCCCAGAGGGAGCGGGAGTGGGGGTGAGCAGTTCTTC. As protein: CASSMPRGSGSGGEQFF.

This clone was observed a few times. V gene TRBV5-4 combines with J gene TRBJ1-1, with 9 nucleotides matching TRBD1. This CDR3 region has 14 residues. V lost 4 bases and J lost 8; bases outside the gene matches: 9. The V gene's germline CDR1 is SGHNT and CDR2 YYREEE (reference sequence). For the CDR3, the DNA is TGTGCCAGCAGCCTCTGGGACAGGGCGAACGAAGCTTTCTTT. Protein product: CASSLWDRANEAFF.

This clone was picked up one time. The J gene is TRBJ1-2, the V gene TRBV2, with D hard to call. Germline lookup yields CDR1 SNHLY and CDR2 FYNNEI. Trimming shortened V by 4 bases and J by 3 bases, and 9 bases separated the two germline ends. The length of the CDR3 is 13 residues. DNA of the CDR3: TGTGCCAGCAGTGTACGGGGTCACTATGGCTACACCTTC. This gives the protein CASSVRGHYGYTF. Drawing the rest from reference TRBV2 and TRBJ1-2, the complete variable domain is EPEVTQTPSHQVTQMGQEVILRCVPISNHLYFYWYRQILGQKVEFLVSFYNNEISEKSEIFDDQFSVERPDGSNFTLKIRSTKLEDSAMYFCASSVRGHYGYTFGSGTRLTVV.

Comment on this clone: This sequence is one base from a far larger clone and is likely a read error. The rearrangement links TRBV5-4 to TRBJ2-7; 7 bases align to TRBD2. The CDR3 loop spans 14 amino acids. The V segment lost 0 bases and the J segment 6 bases; nucleotides outside the gene matches: 6. Germline CDR1 SGHNT, CDR2 YYREEE (reference sequence). In DNA form, the CDR3 reads TGTGCCAGCAGCTTGGGGCAATGGGAGGGCGAGCAGTACTTC. Translated: CASSLGQWEGEQYF.

The rearrangement joins TRBV21-1 to TRBJ2-7; no DNA check was done on the table's D call, TRBD2. TRBV21-1 is flagged as a pseudogene. The CDR3 loop spans 15 amino acids. The CDR3 protein is CASSAGTSRHYEQYF. As DNA, the CDR3 is TGTGCCAGCAGCGCCGGGACTAGCAGACACTACGAGCAGTACTTC.

The rearrangement joins TRBV6-1 to TRBJ1-5; a possible D gene is TRBD1 (6 bases). CDR3 length: 13 amino acids. Germline V gene data show CDR1 as MNHNS and CDR2 as SASEGT. V was pared by 6 bases and J by 7 bases, with 13 bases between. The CDR3 DNA reads as TGTGCCAGCAGCTACAGGGCAGACCAGCCCCAGCATTTT. Protein: CASSYRADQPQHF.

The chain combines TRBV6-1 with TRBJ2-1; D is undetermined. The length of the CDR3 is 13 residues. V was cut by 7 bases and J by 0 bases, with 7 bases left in between. From germline, CDR1 is MNHNS and CDR2 SASEGT. The CDR3 here is CASIESSYNEQFF. Here the CDR3 DNA reads TGTGCCAGCATCGAGAGCTCCTACAATGAGCAGTTCTTC.

This clone has just one count. Different DNA sequences within this sample yield the same CDR3. The chain combines TRBV5-1 with TRBJ2-5; 12 positions agree with TRBD2. The CDR3 has 14 amino acids. With 4 bases clipped from V and 5 bases from J, the junction kept 3 bases outside the gene matches. Germline CDR1 and CDR2: SGHRS and YFSETQ. The CDR3: CASSPGTSGETQYF. The CDR3 region has the DNA TGCGCCAGCAGCCCCGGGACTAGCGGGGAGACCCAGTACTTC.

V gene TRBV7-2 combines with J gene TRBJ2-5; a possible D gene is TRBD1 (5 bases). The germline V and J ends were trimmed by 7 bases and 5 bases, with 14 bases remaining between them. CDR1 is SGHTA and CDR2 is FQGNSA in the germline V gene. The CDR3 is 13 residues long. DNA of the CDR3: TGTGCCAGCACCATCCAGGGCCGGGAGACCCAGTACTTC. Translation gives CASTIQGRETQYF.

This clone was counted only a few times. The chain carries TRBV18 and TRBJ1-5, with 8 positions matching TRBD1. V trimming: 4 bases; J trimming: 2 bases; junction bases outside the gene matches: 4. The germline V gene has CDR1 KGHSH and CDR2 LQKENI. The CDR3 runs 15 residues. The chain's CDR3 is CASSLQGAGNQPQHF. In DNA form, the CDR3 reads TGTGCCAGCTCACTCCAGGGGGCTGGCAATCAGCCCCAGCATTTT.

The genes are TRBV10-1 and TRBJ2-5, with D perhaps matching TRBD1 (6 bases). The CDR3 spans 15 residues. The germline gives CDR1 WNHNN, CDR2 SYGVQD (reference sequence). Trimming cost V 3 bases and J 0 bases, with 11 bases left between them. CDR3 region: CASSEGQGYQETQYF. The DNA for the CDR3 is TGCGCCAGCAGTGAAGGGCAGGGGTACCAAGAGACCCAGTACTTC.

This chain links TRBV6-1 with TRBJ2-7, with D tentatively TRBD1 (5 bases). CDR1 and CDR2 (germline): MNHNS, SASEGT. The V end was cut by 3 bases, the J end by 6 bases, with 24 bases between. This CDR3 spans 17 amino acids. The CDR3, as DNA: TGTGCCAGCAGTGATTACCGTCCTGACAGTAGCCGGGTCGAGCAGTACTTC. This sequence encodes CASSDYRPDSSRVEQYF.

The chain employs TRBV19 and TRBJ1-2; D is undetermined. The CDR3 contains 13 residues. Germline V gene sequence: CDR1 LNHDA, CDR2 SQIVND (reference sequence). The ends were cut back, 8 bases at V and 4 bases at J, with 14 bases in the middle. CDR3 nucleotide sequence: TGTGCCAGTCTTCAGTACCCTCCCTATGGCTACACCTTC. Amino acid sequence: CASLQYPPYGYTF.

V usage is TRBV4-1 and J usage is TRBJ1-5, with no clear D. Trimming took off 3 bases at V and 3 bases at J, with 12 bases between the two ends. Germline loops: CDR1 MGHRA, CDR2 YSYEKL. This CDR3 contains 15 residues. CDR3 region: CASSQGSGDNQPQHF. Here the CDR3 DNA reads TGCGCCAGCAGCCAGGGGAGCGGGGACAATCAGCCCCAGCATTTT.

The rearrangement uses TRBV18 and TRBJ1-4; TRBD1 aligns across 9 bases. The germline V gene has CDR1 KGHSH and CDR2 LQKENI. V gave up 6 bases and J gave up 7 bases; unmatched junction bases: 9. CDR3 length: 15 residues. The CDR3 spells CASSEADRGFEKLFF. In DNA, the CDR3 is TGTGCCAGCTCTGAGGCGGACAGGGGTTTTGAAAAACTGTTTTTT.

Only one count was recorded for this clone. The CDR3 coding sequence is TGTGCCAGCAGGCGGGACAGTCGAGCCACCATATATTTT. Translated: CASRRDSRATIYF. The chain has TRBV25-1 and TRBJ1-3, with 7 positions matching TRBD1. The germline CDR1 and CDR2 sequences are MGHDK and SYGVNS. V trimming: 6 bases; J trimming: 9 bases; junction bases outside the gene matches: 8. CDR3 length: 13 amino acids.

The CDR3 DNA is TGTGCCAGCAGCCCCGGACAGTACAATGAGCAGTTCTTC. Amino acid sequence: CASSPGQYNEQFF. The chain employs TRBV11-3 and TRBJ2-1, with D possibly matching TRBD1 (6 bases). The CDR3 loop spans 13 amino acids. The germline V gene encodes CDR1 SGHNT and CDR2 YENEEA. The V end lost 5 bases, the J end lost 4 bases, and 9 bases lay between the germline ends. Variable domain in full (rest from reference TRBV11-3 and TRBJ2-1): EAGVVQSPRYKIIEKKQPVAFWCNPISGHNTLYWYLQNLGQGPELLIRYENEEAVDDSQLPKDRFSAERLKGVDSTLKIQPAELGDSAVYLCASSPGQYNEQFFGPGTRLTVL.

The chain links TRBV28 to TRBJ2-6; D unresolved. CDR1 is MDHEN, CDR2 SYDVKM, per germline. This CDR3 has 14 amino acids. V was shortened by 5 bases and J by 1 base, with 6 bases between the two germline ends. CDR3 in DNA: TGTGCCAGCAGTCCACAATCTGGGGCCAACGTCCTGACTTTC. Translation gives CASSPQSGANVLTF.

The chain has TRBV27 and TRBJ1-2; tentative D call: TRBD1 (5 bases). The CDR3 runs 14 residues. CDR1 and CDR2 (germline): MNHEY, SMNVEV (reference sequence). V lost 3 bases and J 0 bases, leaving 8 bases between the germline ends. As DNA, the CDR3 is TGTGCCAGCAGTTTGGCGGGGGCTAACTATGGCTACACCTTC. Translation gives CASSLAGANYGYTF.

The V call is TRBV27, the J call TRBJ2-3, with D perhaps matching TRBD2 (6 bases). CDR1 and CDR2 from the germline V gene are MNHEY and SMNVEV (reference sequence). The CDR3 covers 15 residues. V was shortened by 5 bases and J by 5 bases, with 17 bases between the two germline ends. This CDR3 is CASSPPMAGRDTQYF. CDR3 coding DNA: TGTGCCAGCAGTCCTCCAATGGCGGGGAGAGATACGCAGTATTTT.

This clone has more than one count but fewer than ten. This same CDR3 is encoded by further DNA sequences in the sample. The chain combines TRBV5-1 with TRBJ1-1, with TRBD1 matching over 9 bases. This CDR3 has 14 amino acids. Germline V lookup: CDR1 SGHRS, CDR2 YFSETQ. V was pared by 4 bases and J by 2 bases, with 3 bases of the junction left unmatched. The CDR3 DNA reads as TGCGCCAGCAGCACGGACAGGGGCAACACTGAAGCTTTCTTT. This encodes CASSTDRGNTEAFF.